This T cell receptor (beta chain) originates from a study of T cell changes during pregnancy in multiple sclerosis. Libraries were prepared by immunoSEQ multiplex PCR; TCRdb keeps only in-frame clonotypes and omits some of them. The repertoire holds tens of thousands of clones, with 85% to 95% as singletons. V lost 5 bases to trimming and J lost 3 bases; unmatched junction nucleotides: 18. The length of the CDR3 is 19 residues. Per the germline V gene, CDR1 is SNHLY and CDR2 is FYNNEI. The TCR sequence derives from a female donor with multiple sclerosis, enrolled in a pregnancy study. The sequencing used peripheral blood, collected in the first trimester of pregnancy. The chain employs TRBV2 and TRBJ2-3; 9 bases fit TRBD2. In nucleotides, the CDR3 is TGTGCCAGCAGTTTTCCACTCGGGACTAGCTGGGATGGAACAGATACGCAGTATTTT. This translates into CASSFPLGTSWDGTDTQYF.